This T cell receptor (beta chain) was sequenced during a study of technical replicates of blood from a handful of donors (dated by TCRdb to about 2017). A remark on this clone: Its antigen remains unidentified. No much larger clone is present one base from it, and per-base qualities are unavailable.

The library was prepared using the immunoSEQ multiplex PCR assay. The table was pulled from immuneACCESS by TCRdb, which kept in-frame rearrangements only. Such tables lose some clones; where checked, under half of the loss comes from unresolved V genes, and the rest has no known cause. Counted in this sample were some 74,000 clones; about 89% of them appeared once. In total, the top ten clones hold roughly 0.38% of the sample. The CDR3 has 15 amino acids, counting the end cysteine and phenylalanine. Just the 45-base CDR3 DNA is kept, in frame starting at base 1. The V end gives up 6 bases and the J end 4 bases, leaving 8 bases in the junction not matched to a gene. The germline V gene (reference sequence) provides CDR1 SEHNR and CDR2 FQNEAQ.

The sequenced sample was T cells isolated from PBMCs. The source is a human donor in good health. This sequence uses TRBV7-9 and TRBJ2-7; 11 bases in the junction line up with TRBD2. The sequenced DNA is TGTGCCAGCAGTCAAACTAGCGGGAGACTGTACGAGCAGTACTTC. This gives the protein CASSQTSGRLYEQYF.